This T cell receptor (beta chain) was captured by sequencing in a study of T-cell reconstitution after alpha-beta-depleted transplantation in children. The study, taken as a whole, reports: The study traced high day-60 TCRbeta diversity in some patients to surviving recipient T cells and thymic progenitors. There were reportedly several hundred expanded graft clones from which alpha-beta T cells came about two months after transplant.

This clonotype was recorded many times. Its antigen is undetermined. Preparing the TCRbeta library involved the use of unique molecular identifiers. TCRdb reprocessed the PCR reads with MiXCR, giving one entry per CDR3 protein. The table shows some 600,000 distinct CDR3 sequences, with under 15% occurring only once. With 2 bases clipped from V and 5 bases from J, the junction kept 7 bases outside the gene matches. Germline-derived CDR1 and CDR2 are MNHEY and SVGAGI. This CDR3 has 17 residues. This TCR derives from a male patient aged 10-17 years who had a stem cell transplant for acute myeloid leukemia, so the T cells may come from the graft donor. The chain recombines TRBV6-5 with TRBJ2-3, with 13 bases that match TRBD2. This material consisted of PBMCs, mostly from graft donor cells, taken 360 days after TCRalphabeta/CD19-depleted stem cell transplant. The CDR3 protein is CASSYQRLAGGEDTQYF. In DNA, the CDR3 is TGTGCCAGCAGTTACCAGCGACTAGCGGGAGGTGAAGATACGCAGTATTTT.